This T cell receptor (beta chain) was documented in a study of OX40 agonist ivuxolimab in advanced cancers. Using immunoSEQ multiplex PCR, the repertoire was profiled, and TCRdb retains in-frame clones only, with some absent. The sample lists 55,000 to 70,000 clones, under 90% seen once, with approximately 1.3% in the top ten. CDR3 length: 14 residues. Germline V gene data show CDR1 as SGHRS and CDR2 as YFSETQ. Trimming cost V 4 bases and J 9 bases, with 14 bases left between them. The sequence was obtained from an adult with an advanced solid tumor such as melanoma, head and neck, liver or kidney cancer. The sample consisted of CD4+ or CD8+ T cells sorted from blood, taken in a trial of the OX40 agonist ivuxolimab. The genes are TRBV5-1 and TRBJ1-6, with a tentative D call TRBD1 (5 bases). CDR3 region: CASSPEGFGSPLHF. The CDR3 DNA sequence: TGCGCCAGCAGCCCCGAGGGGTTCGGTTCACCCCTCCACTTT.